This TCR beta chain was documented in a study of cytomegalovirus exposure and HLA in healthy donors (dated by TCRdb to the late 2010s). Looking at the study overall: In an earlier analysis of around 540 of the donors, 250 to 300 Gb of sequence data and 90 million to 120 million unique TCR beta sequences from about 190 million T cells were reported. Roughly 300 gigabases of sequencing data and 78 million or so unique TCR sequences were included in an early release covering about 600 HLA-typed donors. The genetic ancestry cluster associated with self-reported Caucasian donors included 80% to 90% of the approximately 410 genotyped donors. The aim of the study was to test whether cataloging public T cell receptors could identify signatures of past pathogen exposure. The study used immunosequencing to profile the T cell repertoires of approximately 650 subjects and linked those repertoires to cytomegalovirus serostatus. In addition to the first cohort of roughly 700 subjects, a separate validation cohort of some 120 different subjects was used. To predict cytomegalovirus infection status, the study brought together high-throughput TCR immunosequencing, statistical association of individual TCRs with disease status, and machine learning. A later analysis re-examined previously published TCR beta repertoires from over 500 donors and added high-resolution HLA genotyping to investigate patterns of TCR occurrence. The later analysis used no new phenotypic data to find candidate immune exposures, relying instead on TCR beta sequences and their occurrence across donors. An earlier analysis of approximately 580 of the donors used high-throughput TCR beta sequencing to judge whether each TCR beta V gene segment behaved as functional or pseudogenic. Alongside the repertoire data, information on donor age, sex, ethnicity and CMV serostatus was compiled. In a later genetic analysis, genome-wide SNP genotypes for 398 of the 666 donors were used, and that subset was treated as a discovery cohort. All discovery cohort repertoires had been generated using a single sequencing platform. Class I and class II HLA loci were covered by the typing at four-digit resolution. Typing coverage differed by locus: A, B, C, DRB1 and DQB1 were typed in roughly 629-640 donors, DQA1 in about 500, DPA1 in 600 to 610, and DPB1 in just under 490. A handful of DR-DQ haplotypes were treated as single units for association and clustering because of strong linkage in the cohort. Across under 500 genotyped donors of the cohort, an average of roughly 250,000 unique TCR beta nucleotide sequences per donor were sequenced, and 15% to 20% of those sequences were non-productive. What the study reported, not specific to this receptor: Some IMGT-functional V segments, including TRBV6-2 and TRBV6-3, could not be told apart with the 87-base-pair reads, so those segments were excluded. For the cohort, immune exposure information was limited to CMV serostatus. Three of the identified cytomegalovirus-associated TCR beta chains were confirmed in vitro to be specific for cytomegalovirus antigens. In the study, 164 TCR beta chains were listed as associated with cytomegalovirus. Across donors, most TCR sequences were observed very rarely, whereas some public TCRs were present in many individuals. Broadly in line with IMGT annotations, most TCR beta V segments showed up in productive rearrangements about 87% or about 30% of the time in an earlier analysis of several hundred of the donors. A later analysis reported that several top co-occurrence clusters appeared linked to parvovirus B19, influenza, CMV and Epstein-Barr virus. The authors suggested that the approach could potentially be extended to other disease states and immunological phenotypes. In a later genetic analysis, a missense DCLRE1C variant was associated with V-gene and J-gene trimming of TCR beta chains, and the association was replicated in an independent cohort. Because HLA typing was unavailable for some donors at each locus, only the typed subset was used in association tests. The presence/absence analyses assumed that sequencing depth was roughly uniform across donors, and that assumption may not be true. The classifier was reported to diagnose cytomegalovirus status with high specificity and sensitivity in both the original and validation cohorts. According to a later analysis, most CMV-associated TCR beta chains appeared to be HLA-restricted, and the HLA associations seemed to be driven largely by CMV exposure. Correlated functional status among segregating V segments might reflect linkage disequilibrium, but an unknown experimental factor could not be ruled out. Roughly 17 rarely observed V segments, including chromosome 9 orphons, were excluded from the earlier analysis of several hundred of the donors because counts were too low. Specific HLA alleles were associated with 16,951 TCR beta sequences at a false discovery rate of 0.05 in a later analysis. When HLA alleles, especially DR and DQ, strongly co-occurred, attributing TCR associations to individual alleles was difficult. A cluster of highly shared sequence variants was judged likely to represent a technical artifact of the sequencing pipeline. A further reported finding was that TCR beta sequences accurately predicted the HLA-A and HLA-B alleles for most subjects in the first cohort. Compared with the roughly 720-donor mean, donors in an Asian-associated ancestry cluster had fewer N-insertions in productive TCRs, according to a later genetic analysis. In this cohort, only TCR beta chains were sequenced, and detectable features were limited by the absence of alpha or paired-chain data. A later analysis found that HLA-associated TCR beta chains were more clonally expanded and had lower generation probabilities than equally common non-associated chains. According to a later analysis, TCR association rates differed among HLA loci, with DRB1 alleles showing the most associated TCRs and HLA-C alleles showing the fewest.

In total, fewer than 750 healthy bone marrow donors made up the cohort. All cohort members were sampled while nominally healthy, although unrecorded immune exposures were likely present. The donor was CMV seropositive and belonged to the group of some 290 seropositive cohort members. A peripheral blood sample was provided by each donor, and peripheral blood mononuclear cells were used for TCR beta sequencing. Genomic DNA was extracted from the blood cell samples with the Qiagen DNeasy Blood Extraction Kit. Receptor amplification or capture employed the immunoSEQ multiplex PCR assay. The multiplex PCR relied on a mix of 60 forward primers for TCR Vbeta segments and 13 reverse primers for TCR Jbeta segments. Amplification of the CDR3 region of rearranged TCR beta genes was performed with a multiplex PCR assay on genomic DNA. On the Illumina HiSeq System, the amplified TCR beta libraries were sequenced as 87-base-pair reads. The source study handled its data this way. Across the 670 or so repertoires, a later analysis counted 80 million or so unique TCR beta chains, 8.5 million to 12 million of which were shared by at least two donors. Raw reads were error-corrected and collapsed into unique sequences by a nearest-neighbor algorithm in which closely related sequences were merged to remove PCR and sequencing errors. To assign V, D and J gene segments, CDR3 sequences were aligned to IMGT reference sequences. For a sequence to be retained, a match of at least six nucleotides was required to both a V gene segment and a J gene segment. Rearrangements were called productive when the CDR3 lacked stop codons and stayed in frame with V and J; all others were non-productive. CDR3 was defined by IMGT convention, running from the second conserved V-encoded cysteine to the conserved J-encoded phenylalanine. The earlier analysis of about 610 of the donors excluded any sequence lacking an unambiguous match to a single V gene segment. An earlier analysis of a few hundred of the donors called V segments functional above 56.7% productive rearrangements and segregating when the between-donor standard deviation exceeded 5%. To diagnose cytomegalovirus status from the catalog of TCR beta chain sequences, a statistical classification framework was built. In a later analysis, V and J genes were assigned by comparing TCR nucleotide sequences against IMGT/GENE-DB human TR gene sequences. Using the TCRdist pipeline, a later analysis assigned CDR3 sequences along with most-parsimonious VDJ recombination scenarios. In a later analysis, each TCR beta chain was defined by its CDR3 amino acid sequence together with its V-gene family, and reads lacking a unique V-gene family were excluded. To address suspected cross-contamination and a sequencing artifact, a later analysis removed 450 to 700 highly shared, low-generation-probability nucleotide sequences. For each public chain, a later analysis derived a clonal expansion index from normalized ranks of inferred template counts within each repertoire. Generation probabilities in a later analysis came from a VDJ recombination model fitted to out-of-frame rearrangements, and those results were checked against IGoR. In a later analysis, hypergeometric tests were used to score TCR-TCR, TCR-HLA and TCR-CMV co-occurrence, with a repertoire-size bias correction applied to TCR pairs. A later analysis estimated false discovery rates by permuting HLA or CMV assignments 20 times. In a later analysis, co-occurring TCRs were grouped using DBSCAN, with TCRdist sequence similarity added in when clustering inside HLA-allele-positive subsets. Repertoires with fewer than 30,000 or more than 120,000 public chains, plus five repertoires with anomalous nucleotide sharing, were excluded from co-occurrence clustering. This is the immuneACCESS table as TCRdb keeps it, with only in-frame sequences that have V and J called. A part of the clones is gone; compared with another copy, unresolved V genes explain less than half, and the rest is unexplained. V, J and clone size are those of that table, while D and trimming were read from the DNA. Within this sample are over 130,000 clones, with roughly 63% of them counted one time only. The ten largest make up approximately 7% of the sample.

V sheds 1 base and J sheds 1 base, leaving 11 bases between their ends. CDR1 and CDR2 (LGHNA, YSLEER) derive from the germline V gene. There are 16 amino acids in the CDR3, from cysteine to phenylalanine inclusive. Only CDR3 DNA is held: 48 bases, read in frame from base 1. This clone has only one observation. Which antigen it targets is not known. No much larger clonotype is one base removed from it; base qualities were not supplied. The rearranged segments are TRBV4-3 and TRBJ2-1, with the D gene uncertain. The TCR originated in a woman between 55 and 75 years old in good health and CMV-seropositive. What was sequenced was PBMCs. At the DNA level, the sequence is TGCGCCAGCAGCCAAGTCGGAAGCGCTTCCTACAATGAGCAGTTCTTC. Its protein reads: CASSQVGSASYNEQFF.